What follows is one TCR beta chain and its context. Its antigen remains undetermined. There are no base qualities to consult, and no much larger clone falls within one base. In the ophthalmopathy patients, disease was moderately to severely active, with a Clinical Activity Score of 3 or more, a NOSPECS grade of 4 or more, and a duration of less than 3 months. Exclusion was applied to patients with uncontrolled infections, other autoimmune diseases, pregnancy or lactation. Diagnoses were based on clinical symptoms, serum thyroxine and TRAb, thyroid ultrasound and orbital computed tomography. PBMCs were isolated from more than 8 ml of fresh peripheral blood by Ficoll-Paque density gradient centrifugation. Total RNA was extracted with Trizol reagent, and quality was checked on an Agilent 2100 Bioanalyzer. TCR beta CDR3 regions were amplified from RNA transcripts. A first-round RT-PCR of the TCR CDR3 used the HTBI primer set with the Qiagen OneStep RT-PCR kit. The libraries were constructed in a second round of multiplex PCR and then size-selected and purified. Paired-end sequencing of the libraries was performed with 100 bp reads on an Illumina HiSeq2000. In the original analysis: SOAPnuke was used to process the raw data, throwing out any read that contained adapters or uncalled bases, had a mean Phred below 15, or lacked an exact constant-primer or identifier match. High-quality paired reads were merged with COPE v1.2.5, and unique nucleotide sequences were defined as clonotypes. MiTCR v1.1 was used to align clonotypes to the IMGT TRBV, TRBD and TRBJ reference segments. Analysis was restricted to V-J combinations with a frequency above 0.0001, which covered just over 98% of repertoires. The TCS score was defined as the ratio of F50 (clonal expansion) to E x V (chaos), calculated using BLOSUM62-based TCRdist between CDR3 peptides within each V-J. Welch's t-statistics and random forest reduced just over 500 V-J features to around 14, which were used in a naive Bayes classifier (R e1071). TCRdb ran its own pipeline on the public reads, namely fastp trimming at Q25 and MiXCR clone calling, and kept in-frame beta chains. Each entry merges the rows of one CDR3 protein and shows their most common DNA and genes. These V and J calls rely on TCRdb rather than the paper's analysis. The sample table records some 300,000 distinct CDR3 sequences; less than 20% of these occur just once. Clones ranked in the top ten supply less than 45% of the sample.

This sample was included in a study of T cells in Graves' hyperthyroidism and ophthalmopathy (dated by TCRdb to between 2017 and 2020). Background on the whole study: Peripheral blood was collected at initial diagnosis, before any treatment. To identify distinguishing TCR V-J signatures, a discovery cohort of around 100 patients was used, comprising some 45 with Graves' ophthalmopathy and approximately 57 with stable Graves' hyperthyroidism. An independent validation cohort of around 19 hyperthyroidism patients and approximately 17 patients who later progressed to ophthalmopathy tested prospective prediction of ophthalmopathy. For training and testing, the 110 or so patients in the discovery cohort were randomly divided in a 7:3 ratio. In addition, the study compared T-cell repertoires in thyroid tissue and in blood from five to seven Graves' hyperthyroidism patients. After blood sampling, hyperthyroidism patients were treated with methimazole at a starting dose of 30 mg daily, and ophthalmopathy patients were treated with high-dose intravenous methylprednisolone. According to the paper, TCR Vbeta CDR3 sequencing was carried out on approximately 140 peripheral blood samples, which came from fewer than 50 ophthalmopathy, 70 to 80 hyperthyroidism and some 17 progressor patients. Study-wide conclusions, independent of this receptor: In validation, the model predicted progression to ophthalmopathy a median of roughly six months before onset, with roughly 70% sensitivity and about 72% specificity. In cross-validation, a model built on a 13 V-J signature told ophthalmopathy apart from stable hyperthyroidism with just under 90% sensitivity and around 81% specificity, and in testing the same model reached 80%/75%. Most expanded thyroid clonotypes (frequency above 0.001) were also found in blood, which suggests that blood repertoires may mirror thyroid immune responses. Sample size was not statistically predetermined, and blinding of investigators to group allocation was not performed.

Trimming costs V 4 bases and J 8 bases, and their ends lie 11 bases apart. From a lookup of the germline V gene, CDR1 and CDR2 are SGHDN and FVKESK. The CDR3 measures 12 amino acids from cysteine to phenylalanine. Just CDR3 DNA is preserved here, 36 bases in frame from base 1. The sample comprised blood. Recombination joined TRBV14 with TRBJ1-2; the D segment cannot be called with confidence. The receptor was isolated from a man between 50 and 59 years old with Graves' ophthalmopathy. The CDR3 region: CASSPIGMGYTF. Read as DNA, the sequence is TGTGCCAGCAGCCCGATCGGGATGGGCTACACCTTC.